Listed below are T cell receptor beta chains from one sample, sequenced in a study of CD8+CD57+ T cells in acquired aplastic anemia. TCRdb itself ran the reads through MiXCR, one entry per CDR3 protein. The table shows about half a million distinct CDR3 sequences, with around a third occurring only once. The sequencing input was sorted CD4+, CD8+, or CD8+CD57+ T cells (not recorded which) from PBMCs. The receptors derive from a human donor with aplastic anemia. The CDR3 runs from the conserved cysteine through the conserved F or W. Clone size is shown for a subset of rows, as once, few, many or a class of expanded clone.

clone_size v_call cdr3_aa
. TRBV11-2 CASSLVGGGGWSYEQYF
many TRBV7-2 CASSLTFPGELFF
. TRBV11-2 CASSLKAGNEQFF
many TRBV20-1 CSVNPRYEAFF
. TRBV5-1 CASSLGSGFRAPDEQYF
many TRBV20-1 CSANRGPPGSPLHF
many TRBV7-8 CASSTERNTEAFF
. TRBV7-2 CASSPRTTGTNSPLHF
few TRBV11-3 CASSLGAGTAYEQYF
many TRBV2 CATGPPSSYNEQFF
many TRBV7-3 CASSFGGLTDTQYF
many TRBV29-1 CSAFDNEQFF
many TRBV25-1 CASRGLALEQFF
few TRBV10-3 CASSKSQGAEAFF
. TRBV6-5 CASSYSDISPLHF
many TRBV7-2 CASSSFADQPQHF
many TRBV2 CASRGDRVTEAFF
many TRBV20-1 CSARDPPGIGEQYF
many TRBV10-3 CAISESKAGGPVSGNTIYF
few TRBV9 CASSVAMNTEAFF
. TRBV10-3 CASSLWGGLSTDTQYF
once TRBV25-1 CATGGVYNSPLHF
. TRBV7-9 CASSAGTGGDTQYF